Shown below are 18 T cell receptor beta chains from a single sample sequenced in a study of blood T cell repertoires in COVID-19. Sequencing used immunoSEQ multiplex PCR; TCRdb keeps in-frame clones, though not all of them. The top ten hold around 2.6% of the sample, which has about 260,000 clones, around 92% seen once. Sequencing input: peripheral blood. These TCRs come from a person in their late teens or twenties with COVID-19, enrolled during active disease.

The V and J genes are TRBV11-2 and TRBJ1-5; unclear D gene. V shed 1 base and J shed 4 bases, with 5 bases lying between them. The CDR3 length is 13 residues. Germline V gene sequence: CDR1 SGHAT, CDR2 FQNNGV. CDR3 sequence: CASSLGPNQPQHF. CDR3 nucleotides: TGTGCCAGCAGCTTAGGGCCGAATCAGCCCCAGCATTTT.

As concerns this clone: Distinct nucleotide sequences in the sample also encode this CDR3. This chain uses TRBV7-9 with TRBJ2-5, with 12 bases that match TRBD2. Trimming took 5 bases from V and 7 from J; bases not matched to a gene: 17. Germline CDR1 SEHNR, CDR2 FQNEAQ (reference sequence). The CDR3 covers 18 residues. The CDR3 coding sequence is TGTGCCAGCAGCCCGGGCGCTAGCGGGAGGGCCGGAGCCGGGACCCAGTACTTC. It yields the protein CASSPGASGRAGAGTQYF.

The chain recombines TRBV18 with TRBJ2-7; 9 bases align to TRBD1. Germline assignment: CDR1 KGHSH and CDR2 LQKENI. This CDR3 is built from 14 residues. J was trimmed by 5 bases and V by 8 bases; bases with no gene match: 10. The CDR3 DNA sequence: TGTGCCAGCGCCCCGGGACAGGGCAAACACGAGCAGTACTTC. This sequence encodes CASAPGQGKHEQYF.

The J gene is TRBJ2-7, the V gene TRBV4-2; 7 bases are a match to TRBD1. The CDR3 sequence is 15 residues long. The germline V gene encodes CDR1 LGHNA and CDR2 YNFKEQ. With 0 bases clipped from V and 3 bases from J, the junction kept 5 bases outside the gene matches. The CDR3, as DNA: TGTGCCAGCAGCCAAGAGGGACAGAGTAACTACGAGCAGTACTTC. This codes for CASSQEGQSNYEQYF.

The chain has TRBV9 and TRBJ2-2, with a tentative D call TRBD1 (5 bases). Germline V gene data show CDR1 as SGDLS and CDR2 as YYNGEE. Deletions cut 0 bases from V and 4 bases from J, with 10 bases between. CDR3 length: 15 amino acids. CDR3 DNA sequence: TGTGCCAGCAGCGTAGAGGGGCGCCGCACCGGGGAGCTGTTTTTT. It codes for CASSVEGRRTGELFF.

The chain carries TRBV5-1 and TRBJ2-7; the D gene is possibly TRBD1 (7 bases). Trimming shortened V by 6 bases and J by 2 bases, and 18 bases separated the two germline ends. The CDR3 is made up of 15 amino acids. Per germline, CDR1 SGHRS and CDR2 YFSETQ. CDR3 region: CASTMEGQGAYEQYF. The CDR3 coding sequence is TGCGCCAGCACCATGGAGGGGCAGGGGGCCTACGAGCAGTACTTC. Full variable domain (rest looked up from reference TRBV5-1 and TRBJ2-7): KAGVTQTPRYLIKTRGQQVTLSCSPISGHRSVSWYQQTPGQGLQFLFEYFSETQRNKGNFPGRFSGRQFSNSRSEMNVSTLELGDSALYLCASTMEGQGAYEQYFGPGTRLTVT.

The rearrangement uses TRBV5-1 and TRBJ1-2, with TRBD1 matching 12 bases. The CDR3 length is 21 residues. V lost 5 bases, J lost 7 bases, and 27 bases stayed unmatched. Germline CDR1 SGHRS, CDR2 YFSETQ. CDR3 in DNA: TGCGCCAGCAGGCGGGACAGGGGGCGCGGGGACTCACCTTCCGGGGGATGTGGCTACACCTTC. Encoded protein: CASRRDRGRGDSPSGGCGYTF. Using reference TRBV5-1 and TRBJ1-2 for the parts outside the CDR3, the full variable domain is KAGVTQTPRYLIKTRGQQVTLSCSPISGHRSVSWYQQTPGQGLQFLFEYFSETQRNKGNFPGRFSGRQFSNSRSEMNVSTLELGDSALYLCASRRDRGRGDSPSGGCGYTFGSGTRLTVV.

The V and J genes are TRBV4-3 and TRBJ2-5; the match to TRBD2 covers 7 bases. Per the germline V gene, CDR1 is LGHNA and CDR2 is YSLEER. Losses at the gene ends were 3 bases for V and 5 bases for J; bases not matched to a gene: 12. The CDR3 spans 16 residues. CDR3 protein: CASSQGGTLSSETQYF. Written as DNA, the CDR3 is TGCGCCAGCAGCCAGGGGGGGACTCTATCAAGCGAGACCCAGTACTTC.

The V gene is TRBV2, the J gene TRBJ2-7, with TRBD1 matching 11 bases. J lost 4 bases, V lost 3 bases, and 11 bases had no gene match. The CDR3 is 17 amino acids. CDR1 SNHLY and CDR2 FYNNEI come from the germline V gene. In DNA, the CDR3 is TGTGCCAGCAGTGAGGGGGCTTCCGGGACAGGGGGTTACGAGCAGTACTTC. Translation: CASSEGASGTGGYEQYF.

The rearrangement uses TRBV28 and TRBJ1-6; 8 bases align to TRBD1. Germline V gene lookup returns CDR1 MDHEN and CDR2 SYDVKM. The J segment lost 5 bases and the V segment lost 5 bases, leaving 5 bases of the junction unmatched. The CDR3 length is 15 residues. The CDR3 nucleotides read TGTGCCAGCAGTACGGGACAGGCAAATAATTCACCCCTCCACTTT. Its translation: CASSTGQANNSPLHF.

This clone was counted a single time. The chain has TRBV28 and TRBJ1-2; D unclear. The length of the CDR3 is 12 residues. V shed 8 bases and J shed 4 bases, with 11 bases lying between them. Germline V gives CDR1 MDHEN, CDR2 SYDVKM. The CDR3 DNA follows: TGTGCCAGCTGGCCCCCCCCCTATGGCTACACCTTC. Its protein is CASWPPPYGYTF.

The chain recombines TRBV4-3 with TRBJ2-5, with 9 bases lining up with TRBD2. The CDR3 covers 15 residues. The germline V gene has CDR1 LGHNA and CDR2 YSLEER. Trimming took 1 base from V and 4 from J; bases not matched to a gene: 4. The CDR3 loop is CASSQVSGSRETQYF. Written as DNA, the CDR3 is TGCGCCAGCAGCCAAGTTAGCGGGAGTCGAGAGACCCAGTACTTC.

This clone turned up a few times. In the same sample, other DNA sequences code for this CDR3. The V call is TRBV7-8, the J call TRBJ1-1; D is perhaps TRBD1 (5 bases). CDR3 length: 13 residues. Germline V gene data show CDR1 as SGHVS and CDR2 as FQNEAQ. The ends were cut back, 1 base at V and 7 bases at J, with 10 bases in the middle. The CDR3: CASSLGGGVEAFF. The CDR3 nucleotides are TGTGCCAGCAGCTTAGGCGGGGGTGTTGAAGCTTTCTTT.

The V gene is TRBV12-3 or TRBV12-4, the J gene TRBJ2-1; tentative D call: TRBD2 (5 bases). CDR3 length: 13 amino acids. V was cut by 10 bases and J by 5 bases, with 15 bases left in between. The CDR3 region is CAILLERNNEQFF. CDR3 nucleotide sequence: TGTGCCATATTGTTAGAGCGGAACAATGAGCAGTTCTTC.

CDR3 sequence reads: CASSVGGLAGITDTQYF. CDR3 nucleotide sequence: TGTGCCAGCAGCGTAGGGGGGCTAGCGGGGATCACAGATACGCAGTATTTT. The V and J genes are TRBV9 and TRBJ2-3; 9 nucleotides agree with TRBD2. With V trimmed by 0 bases and J by 2 bases, 7 bases remained unmatched. This CDR3 spans 17 amino acids. The V gene's germline CDR1 is SGDLS and CDR2 YYNGEE.

V usage is TRBV10-3 and J usage is TRBJ2-7; 8 positions agree with TRBD2. The CDR3 contains 16 residues. Germline CDR1 and CDR2: ENHRY and SYGVKD. Losses at the gene ends were 6 bases for V and 5 bases for J; bases not matched to a gene: 15. This CDR3 is CAISGGGLLDTDEQYF. CDR3 coding DNA: TGTGCCATCAGCGGGGGGGGACTCTTAGATACGGACGAGCAGTACTTC.

The CDR3 DNA sequence: TGTGCCAGCAGTGCCACAGGGACCGGGGAGCTGTTTTTT. It translates to CASSATGTGELFF. The genes are TRBV27 and TRBJ2-2; maybe TRBD1 (6 bases). The ends were cut back, 5 bases at V and 5 bases at J, with 9 bases in the middle. The germline V gene has CDR1 MNHEY and CDR2 SMNVEV (reference sequence). This CDR3 contains 13 residues.

V gene TRBV7-2 combines with J gene TRBJ2-7, with 8 bases identical to TRBD2. Germline-derived CDR1 and CDR2 are SGHTA and FQGNSA. With V trimmed by 3 bases and J by 4 bases, 5 bases remained unmatched. There are 14 residues in the CDR3. This chain's CDR3 is CASSFSSGPYEQYF. The CDR3 region has the DNA TGTGCCAGCAGCTTTTCTAGCGGGCCTTACGAGCAGTACTTC.